Shown below are 27 T cell receptor beta chains from a single sample sequenced in a study of OX40 agonist ivuxolimab in advanced cancers. Profiling relied on immunoSEQ multiplex PCR, and the TCRdb table lists in-frame clones only, not all of them. The table has roughly 100,000 clones, around 85% seen once. Source: CD4+ or CD8+ T cells sorted from blood, taken in a trial of the OX40 agonist ivuxolimab. Every receptor here comes from an adult with an advanced solid tumor such as melanoma, head and neck, liver or kidney cancer.

The chain employs TRBV19 and TRBJ1-1; D call uncertain. CDR3 length: 15 amino acids. Between the trimmed V and J ends, which lost 5 bases and 0 bases, there was a span of 13 bases. Germline-derived CDR1 and CDR2 are LNHDA and SQIVND (reference sequence). The CDR3 DNA follows: TGTGCCAGTAGTCGGACGGGAGGGTTGAACACTGAAGCTTTCTTT. Translating it yields CASSRTGGLNTEAFF.

The rearrangement uses TRBV28 and TRBJ1-2; D remains unclear. There are 12 residues in the CDR3. CDR1 MDHEN and CDR2 SYDVKM come from the germline V gene. Trimming removed 8 bases from V and 8 bases from J, with 15 bases in between. CDR3: CASEGTRGGYTF. In DNA form, the CDR3 reads TGTGCCAGCGAAGGCACCAGAGGAGGCTACACCTTC.

The rearrangement links TRBV7-9 to TRBJ2-7; 7 positions match TRBD1. This CDR3 has 15 amino acids. The V segment lost 5 bases and the J segment 3 bases; nucleotides outside the gene matches: 10. Germline loops: CDR1 SEHNR, CDR2 FQNEAQ (reference sequence). CDR3 sequence reads: CASSHNRGSYYEQYF. In DNA, the CDR3 is TGTGCCAGCAGCCACAACAGGGGCTCCTACTACGAGCAGTACTTC. The variable domain in full, with the rest retrieved from reference TRBV7-9 and TRBJ2-7, is DTGVSQNPRHKITKRGQNVTFRCDPISEHNRLYWYRQTLGQGPEFLTYFQNEAQLEKSRLLSDRFSAERPKGSFSTLEIQRTEQGDSAMYLCASSHNRGSYYEQYFGPGTRLTVT.

This clone has a handful of counts. This chain joins TRBV5-4 and TRBJ2-3; 7 nucleotides line up with TRBD2. From germline, CDR1 is SGHNT and CDR2 YYREEE (reference sequence). The junction had 10 bases not matched to a gene; V was cut back by 4 bases and J by 5 bases. The CDR3 is 15 amino acids. CDR3 nucleotide sequence: TGTGCCAGCAGCGTAGCTAGCGGTTCAGGAGATACGCAGTATTTT. As protein: CASSVASGSGDTQYF.

The chain combines TRBV2 with TRBJ2-3, with 12 nucleotides matching TRBD1. Germline CDR1 reads SNHLY; CDR2 reads FYNNEI. The CDR3 runs 16 residues. With V trimmed by 6 bases and J by 5 bases, 9 bases remained unmatched. Here the CDR3 reads CASSAGTGGLEDTQYF. As DNA, the CDR3 is TGTGCCAGCAGCGCCGGGACAGGGGGCTTGGAAGATACGCAGTATTTT.

The genes are TRBV30 and TRBJ2-2; TRBD1 matches 9 bases. Germline V gene data show CDR1 as GTSNPN and CDR2 as SVGIG (reference sequence). CDR3 length equals 16 residues. Trimming cost V 0 bases and J 7 bases; bases outside gene matches: 9. In DNA, the CDR3 is TGTGCCTGGAGTGTACTTAGACAGGGGGGTAACGGGGAGCTGTTTTTT. Translated, it gives CAWSVLRQGGNGELFF.

This rearrangement joins TRBV27 to TRBJ1-1, with TRBD1 matching over 7 bases. The J segment lost 4 bases and the V segment lost 7 bases, leaving 12 bases of the junction unmatched. The CDR3 sequence is 15 residues long. Germline V gene data show CDR1 as MNHEY and CDR2 as SMNVEV (reference sequence). In nucleotides, the CDR3 is TGTGCCAGCATTACAGGGGCCGGTCTGGGCACTGAAGCTTTCTTT. The encoded protein is CASITGAGLGTEAFF.

The chain carries TRBV18 and TRBJ1-1; D gene unclear. The CDR3 length is 14 residues. Germline V gene sequence: CDR1 KGHSH, CDR2 LQKENI. V was trimmed by 0 bases and J by 1 base, leaving 6 bases between them. This CDR3 is CASSPPASNTEAFF. The CDR3 DNA reads as TGTGCCAGCTCACCACCCGCGTCGAACACTGAAGCTTTCTTT. Full variable domain (missing parts from reference TRBV18 and TRBJ1-1): NAGVMQNPRHLVRRRGQEARLRCSPMKGHSHVYWYRQLPEEGLKFMVYLQKENIIDESGMPKERFSAEFPKEGPSILRIQQVVRGDSAAYFCASSPPASNTEAFFGQGTRLTVV.

The genes are TRBV7-9 and TRBJ2-7, with TRBD1 identical over 7 bases. CDR1 is SEHNR and CDR2 is FQNEAQ in the germline V gene (reference sequence). This CDR3 is built from 14 residues. V gave up 7 bases and J gave up 3 bases; unmatched junction bases: 9. Here the CDR3 reads CASTSGPGGYEQYF. The CDR3 DNA is TGTGCCAGCACTTCCGGTCCAGGGGGCTACGAGCAGTACTTC.

This chain joins TRBV10-1 and TRBJ1-2, with D possibly being TRBD1 (5 bases). The CDR3 consists of 18 residues. Germline lookup yields CDR1 WNHNN and CDR2 SYGVQD (reference sequence). V was pared by 6 bases and J by 0 bases, with 23 bases between. The CDR3 nucleotides read TGCGCCAGCAGGAATGACGATTTTGGGGCCCCAGCTAACTATGGCTACACCTTC. Its translation is CASRNDDFGAPANYGYTF.

The chain carries TRBV19 and TRBJ2-2; D is possibly TRBD1 (6 bases). The germline V gene has CDR1 LNHDA and CDR2 SQIVND (reference sequence). Trimming left V 4 bases short and J 5 bases short, with 14 bases between. CDR3 length equals 15 residues. This chain's CDR3 is CASSSPGHPTGELFF. In nucleotides, the CDR3 is TGTGCCAGTAGTAGCCCGGGACACCCGACCGGGGAGCTGTTTTTT.

This clone was observed a single time. The chain links TRBV18 to TRBJ1-3; D remains unclear. The V gene lost 3 bases and the J gene lost 0 bases, with 15 bases spanning the gap. Per germline, CDR1 KGHSH and CDR2 LQKENI. This CDR3 is built from 17 residues. The CDR3 nucleotides read TGTGCCAGCTCACCTTACGGCCCTCCGATCTCTGGAAACACCATATATTTT. It encodes CASSPYGPPISGNTIYF.

CDR3 coding DNA: TGTGCCAGCAGCTTAAGGGGAGACACTGAAGCTTTCTTT. Its translation is CASSLRGDTEAFF. This chain connects TRBV7-9 to TRBJ1-1; D perhaps matches TRBD1 (5 bases). This CDR3 is 13 amino acids long. CDR1 SEHNR and CDR2 FQNEAQ come from the germline V gene (reference sequence). V lost 2 bases and J 3 bases, leaving 7 bases between the germline ends. Full variable domain (missing parts from reference TRBV7-9 and TRBJ1-1): DTGVSQNPRHKITKRGQNVTFRCDPISEHNRLYWYRQTLGQGPEFLTYFQNEAQLEKSRLLSDRFSAERPKGSFSTLEIQRTEQGDSAMYLCASSLRGDTEAFFGQGTRLTVV.

This clone showed up just a few times. V usage is TRBV7-9 and J usage is TRBJ1-1; D remains unclear. The CDR3 is 14 residues long. V was clipped by 5 bases and J by 6 bases, with 16 bases between them. Looked up from germline, CDR1 is SEHNR and CDR2 is FQNEAQ (reference sequence). The CDR3 DNA sequence: TGTGCCAGCAGCCAAGTCAGGCCCGGCGCTGAAGCTTTCTTT. Amino acid sequence: CASSQVRPGAEAFF.

The chain links TRBV18 to TRBJ2-7; 7 bases are a match to TRBD2. The ends lost 3 bases at V and 3 bases at J; junction bases unmatched: 5. Germline CDR1 reads KGHSH; CDR2 reads LQKENI. The CDR3 has 14 residues. CDR3 sequence: CASSPDLAGYEQYF. In DNA, the CDR3 is TGTGCCAGCTCACCCGACTTAGCGGGCTACGAGCAGTACTTC.

The chain has TRBV5-4 and TRBJ1-2, with D maybe TRBD1 (6 bases). The CDR3 has 14 amino acids. Trimming stripped 3 bases from V and 2 bases from J, with 11 bases between. CDR1 and CDR2 (germline): SGHNT, YYREEE (reference sequence). CDR3 residues: CASSSPTGNYGYTF. The CDR3 bases are TGTGCCAGCAGCTCCCCTACAGGGAACTATGGCTACACCTTC.

This chain links TRBV7-2 with TRBJ1-4; D perhaps matches TRBD1 (5 bases). V dropped 0 bases and J dropped 8 bases, with 16 bases sitting between them. Germline V lookup: CDR1 SGHTA, CDR2 FQGNSA. This CDR3 is 16 amino acids long. CDR3 loop: CASSLAPGTRGEKLFF. The DNA of the CDR3 is TGTGCCAGCAGCTTAGCGCCAGGGACGCGAGGGGAAAAACTGTTTTTT.

The gene calls are TRBV7-9 and TRBJ1-1, with D uncertain. Between the trimmed V and J ends, which lost 5 bases and 0 bases, there was a span of 16 bases. The CDR3 is 16 residues long. Germline CDR1 is SEHNR and CDR2 is FQNEAQ (reference sequence). The CDR3 DNA sequence: TGTGCCAGCAGCCACACTCCAACCCCCCTGAACACTGAAGCTTTCTTT. Protein product: CASSHTPTPLNTEAFF.

The chain employs TRBV19 and TRBJ2-7; no reliable D call. The germline V gene encodes CDR1 LNHDA and CDR2 SQIVND (reference sequence). Trimming removed 1 base from V and 3 bases from J, with 7 bases in between. This CDR3 comprises 13 residues. The CDR3 sequence is CASSIGPLYEQYF. In DNA form, the CDR3 reads TGTGCCAGTAGTATAGGACCGCTCTACGAGCAGTACTTC.

V gene TRBV7-2 combines with J gene TRBJ2-7; TRBD1 aligns across 8 bases. The CDR3 is 17 residues long. Germline V lookup: CDR1 SGHTA, CDR2 FQGNSA. V lost 4 bases and J lost 6; bases outside the gene matches: 17. CDR3 loop: CASSSHPTGAEGLEQYF. The CDR3 bases are TGTGCCAGCAGCTCCCACCCGACAGGGGCGGAGGGCCTCGAGCAGTACTTC.

The rearrangement links TRBV19 to TRBJ1-3, with unresolved D. The CDR3 runs to 16 residues. Looked up from germline, CDR1 is LNHDA and CDR2 is SQIVND (reference sequence). V was clipped by 7 bases and J by 0 bases, with 16 bases between them. The CDR3 is CASKITDGYSGNTIYF. CDR3 DNA sequence: TGTGCCAGTAAAATCACGGACGGCTACTCTGGAAACACCATATATTTT. Using reference TRBV19 and TRBJ1-3 for the parts outside the CDR3, the full variable domain is DGGITQSPKYLFRKEGQNVTLSCEQNLNHDAMYWYRQDPGQGLRLIYYSQIVNDFQKGDIAEGYSVSREKKESFPLTVTSAQKNPTAFYLCASKITDGYSGNTIYFGEGSWLTVV.

V usage is TRBV21-1 and J usage is TRBJ2-7. TRBV21-1 is recorded as a pseudogene. The CDR3 is 17 amino acids. The CDR3 DNA follows: TGTGCCAGCAGCAAAGCGCCGAGGGGCCCTAGCTCCTACGAGCAGTACTTC. This codes for CASSKAPRGPSSYEQYF.

This rearrangement joins TRBV10-1 to TRBJ2-3; 9 bases are shared with TRBD2. Looked up from germline, CDR1 is WNHNN and CDR2 is SYGVQD (reference sequence). The trim removed 2 bases at V and 5 bases at J, leaving 5 bases unmatched. There are 15 residues in the CDR3. The CDR3 DNA reads TGCGCCAGCAGTGAGGGTAGAGCGGGGGGAGATACGCAGTATTTT. This codes for CASSEGRAGGDTQYF.

In nucleotides, the CDR3 is TGTGCCAGTAGTCTAAGCCCGGGGGCCATCAATCAGCCCCAGCATTTT. It translates to CASSLSPGAINQPQHF. This rearrangement joins TRBV19 to TRBJ1-5; tentatively, D is TRBD1 (6 bases). The germline V gene encodes CDR1 LNHDA and CDR2 SQIVND (reference sequence). The length of the CDR3 is 16 residues. V lost 5 bases to trimming and J lost 3 bases, with 17 bases between them.

The chain employs TRBV19 and TRBJ1-2; 7 bases align to TRBD1. The CDR3 is 15 amino acids. V lost 7 bases, J lost 7 bases, and 15 bases stayed unmatched. CDR1 is LNHDA, CDR2 SQIVND, per germline (reference sequence). CDR3: CASIPQQQGYRGYTF. In DNA, the CDR3 is TGTGCCAGTATCCCTCAGCAACAGGGGTATCGTGGCTACACCTTC.

This sequence joins TRBV4-2 and TRBJ2-7, with D possibly TRBD2 on 6 matching bases. The V and J ends lost 0 bases and 4 bases respectively, with 13 bases between them. This CDR3 spans 15 amino acids. Germline V lookup: CDR1 LGHNA, CDR2 YNFKEQ. The CDR3 coding sequence is TGTGCCAGCAGCCAAGATCCGACTAGTACATACGAGCAGTACTTC. As protein: CASSQDPTSTYEQYF.

This chain connects TRBV6-5 to TRBJ2-7, with D possibly being TRBD1 (6 bases). Per the germline V gene, CDR1 is MNHEY and CDR2 is SVGAGI. The ends were cut back, 2 bases at V and 2 bases at J, with 10 bases in the middle. CDR3 size: 14 residues. CDR3 coding DNA: TGTGCCAGCAGTTACACGGGGACACCCTACGAGCAGTACTTC. Amino acids: CASSYTGTPYEQYF.